This T cell receptor (beta chain) was retrieved from a study of metastatic and nonmetastatic thyroid tumors. Study in general: Repertoires of blood and of tissue (tumor or nodule) from malignant and benign thyroid patients were compared. Study-level findings and limits: Reported TCR beta diversity, measured in blood and tumor, was significantly higher for malignant thyroid tumors than for benign nodules.

This clone was seen repeatedly, ten times or more. Its specificity is unknown. A clone one base away is much larger, so this may be a read error. Since no conserved phenylalanine or tryptophan closes the CDR3, a read error is the likely cause. Thyroid surgery was preceded by no treatment in any patient. As originally analysed: In papillary thyroid cancer, a distant-metastasis classifier was built using CDR3 differences across clinicopathological groups. TCRdb ran MiXCR on the PCR reads. The V and J calls were determined by TCRdb, not by the authors. This sample has fewer than 13,000 clones, with around 12% found just once. This CDR3 spans 17 amino acids. Germline V gene sequence: CDR1 SGHAT, CDR2 FQDESV (reference sequence). With 6 bases clipped from V and 3 bases from J, the junction kept 13 bases outside the gene matches.

This rearrangement joins TRBV11-1 to TRBJ2-1, with 8 bases aligning to TRBD2. The source of this sequence is a female donor with papillary thyroid cancer or a benign thyroid nodule (not recorded which). Some clones in this sample may be carry-over from other donors' samples. Sequencing was done on a sample of blood. In nucleotides, the CDR3 is TGTGCCAGCAGTCATAGTAGTTCGGGGGGGATCTACAATGAGCAGTTCTCC. Residues: CASSHSSSGGIYNEQFS.